The entry below describes one T cell receptor beta chain. These data come from a study of blood T cell repertoires in COVID-19. For the study at large: Acute-phase and convalescent COVID-19 samples originated in the United States, Italy and Spain. T cells, B-cell-depleted T cells, or PBMCs provided the cDNA or gDNA that served as material.

Original data processing: From reference gene primer amplification, estimates of nucleated cell counts were derived. Profiled with immunoSEQ multiplex PCR; TCRdb holds only in-frame clones, not every one. V, J and clone size are taken as reported in that table, and D and trimming were inferred from the DNA itself. The sample records 55,000 to 75,000 clones, roughly 85% being singletons. CDR3 length equals 13 residues. Germline V lookup: CDR1 SQVTM, CDR2 ANQGSEA. V lost 1 base to trimming and J lost 0 bases, with 6 bases between them. This sequence originates from a man in his sixties with acute or convalescent COVID-19. V gene TRBV29-1 combines with J gene TRBJ1-1; maybe TRBD1 (5 bases). Sequenced material: peripheral blood. CDR3 sequence reads: CSVEGQLNTEAFF. In nucleotides, the CDR3 is TGCAGCGTTGAAGGACAGTTGAACACTGAAGCTTTCTTT.